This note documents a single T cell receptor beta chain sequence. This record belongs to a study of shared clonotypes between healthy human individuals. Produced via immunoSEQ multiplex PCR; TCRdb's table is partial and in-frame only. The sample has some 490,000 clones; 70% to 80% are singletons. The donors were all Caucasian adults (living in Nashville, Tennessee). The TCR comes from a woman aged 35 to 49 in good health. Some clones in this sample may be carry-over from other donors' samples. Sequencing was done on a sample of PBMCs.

CDR3 sequence: CASSPSHRSSAYGYTF. The DNA of the CDR3 is TGTGCCAGCAGCCCCTCGCACAGATCCTCAGCCTACGGCTACACCTTC. The rearrangement uses TRBV7-2 and TRBJ1-2; no definite D call. V dropped 5 bases and J dropped 8 bases, with 24 bases sitting between them. The CDR3 runs to 16 residues. CDR1 and CDR2 from the germline V gene are SGHTA and FQGNSA.